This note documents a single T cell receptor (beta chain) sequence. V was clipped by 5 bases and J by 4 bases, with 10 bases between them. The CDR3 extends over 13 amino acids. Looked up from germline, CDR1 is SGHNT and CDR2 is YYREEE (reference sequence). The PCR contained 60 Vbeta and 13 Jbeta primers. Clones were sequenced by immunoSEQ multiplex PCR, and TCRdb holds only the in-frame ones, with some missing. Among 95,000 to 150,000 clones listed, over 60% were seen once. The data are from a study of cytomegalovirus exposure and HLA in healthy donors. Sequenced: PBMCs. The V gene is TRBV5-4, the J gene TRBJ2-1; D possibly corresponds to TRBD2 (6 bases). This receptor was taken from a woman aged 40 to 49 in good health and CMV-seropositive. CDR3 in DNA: TGTGCCAGCAGATCGGGGGAGTACAATGAGCAGTTCTTC. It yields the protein CASRSGEYNEQFF.